Below, 17 T cell receptor beta chains from the same sample are listed, as sequenced in a study of blood T cell repertoires in COVID-19. Measured with immunoSEQ multiplex PCR; TCRdb has only the in-frame clones, and not every one. The sample comprises approximately 290,000 clones, around 90% of which are singletons, and approximately 2% rests with the top ten. The sequenced sample consisted of peripheral blood. These receptor sequences come from a man aged 18 to 29 with active or convalescent COVID-19.

V usage is TRBV5-1 and J usage is TRBJ2-7, with TRBD2 matching over 7 bases. Trimming removed 0 bases from V and 1 base from J; junction bases left unmatched: 7. The CDR3 extends over 16 amino acids. Germline CDR1 and CDR2: SGHRS and YFSETQ. The CDR3 reads CASSLGGGGGSYEQYF. In DNA form, the CDR3 reads TGCGCCAGCAGCTTGGGAGGTGGCGGGGGTTCCTACGAGCAGTACTTC.

V is TRBV18 and J is TRBJ1-5, with 7 positions matching TRBD1. Germline V CDR1 and CDR2: KGHSH, LQKENI. The CDR3 is made up of 17 amino acids. V gave up 5 bases and J gave up 0 bases; unmatched junction bases: 10. The CDR3 protein is CASSSLPGQNSNQPQHF. For the CDR3, the DNA is TGTGCCAGCTCATCGTTACCGGGACAGAATAGCAATCAGCCCCAGCATTTT.

The genes are TRBV15 and TRBJ2-3; perhaps TRBD2 as D (5 bases). V lost 0 bases, J lost 0 bases, and 7 bases lay in between. The CDR3 runs 15 residues. CDR1 and CDR2 from the germline V gene are LNHNV and YYDKDF (reference sequence). Here the CDR3 reads CATSRDGVSTDTQYF. In nucleotides, the CDR3 is TGTGCCACCAGCAGAGACGGGGTTAGCACAGATACGCAGTATTTT.

The chain recombines TRBV7-3 with TRBJ2-7; the match to TRBD1 covers 8 bases. Germline V gives CDR1 SGHTA, CDR2 FQGTGA. The CDR3 length is 13 residues. J lost 3 bases, V lost 5 bases, and 3 bases had no gene match. The CDR3 loop is CASSPGTGYEQYF. CDR3 bases: TGTGCCAGCAGCCCAGGGACAGGCTACGAGCAGTACTTC.

This clone was detected only once. CDR3 loop: CASSSDRVSTAGNTIYF. The CDR3 DNA sequence: TGTGCCAGCAGTTCCGACAGGGTATCCACAGCCGGAAACACCATATATTTT. This chain uses TRBV28 with TRBJ1-3, with TRBD1 matching over 7 bases. The germline CDR1 and CDR2 sequences are MDHEN and SYDVKM. This CDR3 region has 17 residues. V shed 4 bases and J 4 bases; nucleotides not matched to a gene: 13.

This chain joins TRBV11-2 and TRBJ2-5, with D perhaps TRBD2 (5 bases). The CDR3 has 17 amino acids. Germline lookup yields CDR1 SGHAT and CDR2 FQNNGV. With 0 bases removed from V and 1 base from J, the gap between germline ends came to 15 bases. The CDR3 region has the DNA TGTGCCAGCAGCTTAGACATGGTCCTGAGGGCCCAAGAGACCCAGTACTTC. It encodes CASSLDMVLRAQETQYF.

In the case of this clone: One end of the junction varies from germline; a read error may be responsible. This same CDR3 is encoded by further DNA sequences in the sample. This chain uses TRBV19 with TRBJ2-5; 9 bases align to TRBD1. The germline gives CDR1 LNHDA, CDR2 SQIVND (reference sequence). CDR3 length: 15 residues. The CDR3 reads CGRPNGTGPKETQYF. The CDR3 DNA sequence: TGCGGGCGGCCAAATGGGACAGGGCCTAAAGAGACCCAGTACTTC. Full variable domain (remainder filled in from reference TRBV19 and TRBJ2-5): DGGITQSPKYLFRKEGQNVTLSCEQNLNHDAMYWYRQDPGQGLRLIYYSQIVNDFQKGDIAEGYSVSREKKESFPLTVTSAQKNPTAFYLCGRPNGTGPKETQYFGPGTRLLVL.

This chain links TRBV5-1 with TRBJ2-2; D gene ambiguous. Germline CDR1 is SGHRS and CDR2 is YFSETQ. The length of the CDR3 is 14 residues. With 4 bases removed from V and 1 base from J, the gap between germline ends came to 8 bases. The CDR3 here is CASSGQLNTGELFF. The CDR3 DNA sequence: TGCGCCAGCAGCGGGCAATTGAACACCGGGGAGCTGTTTTTT.

The chain joins TRBV13 to TRBJ2-7, with 8 nucleotides matching TRBD1. The V segment lost 5 bases and the J segment 7 bases; nucleotides outside the gene matches: 7. Germline values: CDR1 PRHDT, CDR2 FYEKMQ (reference sequence). This CDR3 region has 13 residues. The CDR3 bases are TGTGCCAGCAGCCGGGACAGGACCAGTGAGCAGTACTTC. Residues: CASSRDRTSEQYF.

On this clone itself: This sample includes further DNA sequences coding for the same CDR3. The rearrangement joins TRBV29-1 to TRBJ2-7; TRBD2 aligns across 8 bases. Germline assignment: CDR1 SQVTM and CDR2 ANQGSEA. The CDR3 totals 13 residues. Trimming removed 3 bases from V and 0 bases from J; junction bases left unmatched: 1. The CDR3 nucleotides are TGCAGCGTTGACAGCGGGAGCTCCTACGAGCAGTACTTC. This encodes CSVDSGSSYEQYF.

The chain joins TRBV9 to TRBJ1-6, with unresolved D. Germline V gives CDR1 SGDLS, CDR2 YYNGEE. V shed 0 bases and J shed 5 bases, with 6 bases lying between them. CDR3 size: 14 residues. The CDR3 DNA reads as TGTGCCAGCAGCGTAGTTTCAGATAATTCACCCCTCCACTTT. This codes for CASSVVSDNSPLHF.

The rearrangement links TRBV7-3 to TRBJ2-1; D gene ambiguous. From germline, CDR1 is SGHTA and CDR2 FQGTGA. There are 13 residues in the CDR3. V was cut by 0 bases and J by 6 bases, with 6 bases left in between. The CDR3 sequence: CASSLTRSNEQFF. The CDR3 DNA reads TGTGCCAGCAGCTTAACCCGGAGCAATGAGCAGTTCTTC.

The chain carries TRBV9 and TRBJ2-3; weak D call: TRBD1 (6 bases). Trimming left V 3 bases short and J 4 bases short, with 15 bases between. The length of the CDR3 is 15 residues. CDR1 and CDR2 from the germline V gene are SGDLS and YYNGEE. The CDR3 sequence is CASSAQGNGPDTQYF. CDR3 sequence (DNA): TGTGCCAGCAGCGCACAGGGAAATGGGCCAGATACGCAGTATTTT. Based on the CDR3 plus reference TRBV9 and TRBJ2-3, the full variable domain is DSGVTQTPKHLITATGQRVTLRCSPRSGDLSVYWYQQSLDQGLQFLIQYYNGEERAKGNILERFSAQQFPDLHSELNLSSLELGDSALYFCASSAQGNGPDTQYFGPGTRLTVL.

V and J are TRBV5-1 and TRBJ2-1; 14 nucleotides match TRBD2. Germline CDR1 is SGHRS and CDR2 is YFSETQ. The V segment lost 3 bases and the J segment 6 bases; nucleotides outside the gene matches: 14. CDR3 length equals 19 residues. CDR3 in amino acids: CASSSGLAGGTRMSNEQFF. CDR3 nucleotides: TGCGCCAGCAGCTCCGGACTAGCGGGGGGTACCAGGATGAGCAATGAGCAGTTCTTC.

The chain combines TRBV19 with TRBJ1-5, with D uncertain. Trimming took 5 bases from V and 0 from J, leaving 20 bases between them. The germline gives CDR1 LNHDA, CDR2 SQIVND (reference sequence). This CDR3 spans 18 amino acids. For the CDR3, the DNA is TGTGCCAGTAGTCGCCTACACTACACCGGGTATAGCAATCAGCCCCAGCATTTT. Its translation is CASSRLHYTGYSNQPQHF.

This chain's CDR3 is CASSLDGHSNQPQHF. The CDR3 DNA sequence: TGCGCCAGCAGCTTGGATGGGCATAGCAATCAGCCCCAGCATTTT. The chain is built from TRBV5-1 and TRBJ1-5; D not certain. The germline gives CDR1 SGHRS, CDR2 YFSETQ. The V and J ends lost 0 bases and 0 bases respectively, with 7 bases between them. CDR3 length: 15 residues.

The J gene is TRBJ1-1, the V gene TRBV6-5; a possible D gene is TRBD1 (5 bases). The CDR3 length is 13 residues. V was clipped by 6 bases and J by 4 bases, with 12 bases between them. In germline, CDR1 is MNHEY, CDR2 SVGAGI. For the CDR3, the DNA is TGTGCCAGCAGGCAGGGATTTGGCACTGAAGCTTTCTTT. It translates to CASRQGFGTEAFF.